The present T cell receptor beta chain was sequenced within a study of cytomegalovirus exposure and HLA in healthy donors. V lost 3 bases to trimming and J lost 5 bases, with 8 bases between them. The CDR3 sequence is 13 residues long. Looked up from germline, CDR1 is SEHNR and CDR2 is FQNEAQ (reference sequence). The PCR employed 60 Vbeta primers together with 13 Jbeta primers. Sequencing used immunoSEQ multiplex PCR; TCRdb keeps in-frame clones, though not all of them. In the table there are 110,000 to 150,000 clones, more than 8% of which are singletons. Sequencing was performed on PBMCs. The clonotype was recovered from a man aged 50 to 60 in good health and CMV-seronegative. V usage is TRBV7-9 and J usage is TRBJ1-5, with D hard to call. CDR3 sequence: CASSFGPDQPQHF. The CDR3 DNA reads TGTGCCAGCAGCTTTGGGCCTGATCAGCCCCAGCATTTT.